This TCR beta chain was identified during a study of somatic mutations in cytotoxic T cells in rheumatoid arthritis. Findings of the study overall: Rheumatoid arthritis patients showed slight TRBV07 underrepresentation, and this was not adjusted for multiple comparisons.

There are 15 residues in the CDR3. Trimming removed 6 bases from V and 5 bases from J; junction bases left unmatched: 9. Germline V lookup: CDR1 MNHEY, CDR2 SVGAGI. The repertoire was sequenced with immunoSEQ multiplex PCR; TCRdb's copy has only in-frame clones and lacks some. In the table there are about 15,000 clones, 72% of which are singletons. About this clone: Its antigen is undetermined.

This TCR came from an adult with rheumatoid arthritis. The chain recombines TRBV6-5 with TRBJ1-1; 10 bases are a match to TRBD1. The sequencing input was CD8+ T cells sorted from blood. CDR3 nucleotides: TGTGCCAGCAGCCTGGGACAGGGGTTCAGAACTGAAGCTTTCTTT. This encodes CASSLGQGFRTEAFF.